Below, 31 T cell receptor beta chains from the same sample are listed, as sequenced in a study of blood T cell repertoires in COVID-19. Data came from immunoSEQ multiplex PCR; TCRdb stores just in-frame clones and leaves some out. This table has 200,000 to 300,000 clones, approximately 84% appearing once. Sequenced material: peripheral blood. The receptors originated from a human donor in a cohort sampled during active COVID-19.

V usage is TRBV19 and J usage is TRBJ2-1, with 8 bases aligning to TRBD1. Germline loops: CDR1 LNHDA, CDR2 SQIVND (reference sequence). This CDR3 spans 13 amino acids. The J segment lost 8 bases and the V segment lost 10 bases, leaving 10 bases of the junction unmatched. CDR3 sequence: CATERTGFDEQFF. CDR3 nucleotides: TGTGCCACCGAAAGGACAGGGTTCGATGAGCAGTTCTTC.

Only a few counts were recorded for this clone. The J gene is TRBJ1-5, the V gene TRBV19; D might be TRBD1 (6 bases). Looked up from germline, CDR1 is LNHDA and CDR2 is SQIVND (reference sequence). V was shortened by 6 bases and J by 9 bases, with 18 bases between the two germline ends. The length of the CDR3 is 14 residues. CDR3 amino acids: CASSLTGRRGPQHF. Here the CDR3 DNA reads TGTGCCAGTAGCCTTACAGGGCGCCGGGGGCCCCAGCATTTT. The variable domain in full, with the rest retrieved from reference TRBV19 and TRBJ1-5, is DGGITQSPKYLFRKEGQNVTLSCEQNLNHDAMYWYRQDPGQGLRLIYYSQIVNDFQKGDIAEGYSVSREKKESFPLTVTSAQKNPTAFYLCASSLTGRRGPQHFGDGTRLSIL.

The chain carries TRBV15 and TRBJ2-3; tentatively, D is TRBD2 (7 bases). Trimming took off 0 bases at V and 1 base at J, with 23 bases between the two ends. Germline V gene lookup returns CDR1 LNHNV and CDR2 YYDKDF (reference sequence). The CDR3 sequence is 20 residues long. The CDR3 reads CATSRDSIRGGATRTDTQYF. DNA for the CDR3: TGTGCCACCAGCAGAGATAGTATAAGGGGGGGGGCCACCCGCACAGATACGCAGTATTTT.

The rearrangement links TRBV15 to TRBJ1-1; no firm D call. This CDR3 has 18 residues. Trimming pared 2 bases from V and 0 bases from J, leaving 19 bases between. Germline CDR1 LNHNV, CDR2 YYDKDF (reference sequence). The CDR3 bases are TGTGCCACCAGCAGAAAGAGACGTACCGTCACTATGAACACTGAAGCTTTCTTT. Translating gives CATSRKRRTVTMNTEAFF.

The chain uses TRBV11-2 and TRBJ2-1; 9 bases are shared with TRBD1. V was clipped by 10 bases and J by 8 bases; unmatched bases: 6. Germline CDR1 SGHAT, CDR2 FQNNGV. The length of the CDR3 is 12 residues. This CDR3 reads CATLGQGYEQFF. For the CDR3, the DNA is TGTGCCACCCTGGGACAGGGCTATGAGCAGTTCTTC. The variable domain in full, completed from reference TRBV11-2 and TRBJ2-1, reads EAGVAQSPRYKIIEKRQSVAFWCNPISGHATLYWYQQILGQGPKLLIQFQNNGVVDDSQLPKDRFSAERLKGVDSTLKIQPAKLEDSAVYLCATLGQGYEQFFGPGTRLTVL.

A remark on this clone: The junction differs from germline at one of its ends, possibly a read error. V usage is TRBV7-3 and J usage is TRBJ2-3; 7 nucleotides align to TRBD1. CDR1 and CDR2 (germline): SGHTA, FQGTGA. CDR3 size: 15 residues. This chain's CDR3 is CASSITRGSTDTQYF. The CDR3 DNA reads as TGTGCCAGCAGCATAACCAGGGGGAGCACAGATACGCAGTATTTT.

The chain links TRBV10-1 to TRBJ1-6, with 9 bases lining up with TRBD1. Per germline, CDR1 WNHNN and CDR2 SYGVQD (reference sequence). This CDR3 is built from 18 residues. The ends lost 3 bases at V and 5 bases at J; junction bases unmatched: 11. CDR3 nucleotide sequence: TGCGCCAGCAGTGACGGGACAGGGATAGGCGCGGATAATTCACCCCTCCACTTT. It codes for CASSDGTGIGADNSPLHF.

The V gene is TRBV11-2, the J gene TRBJ2-7; D is undetermined. Trimming removed 2 bases at V and 3 bases at J, with 14 bases between. This CDR3 has 15 residues. Germline V gene sequence: CDR1 SGHAT, CDR2 FQNNGV. The CDR3 DNA is TGTGCCAGCAGCTTACAAGGCGAGGCCGGCTACGAGCAGTACTTC. It is translated as CASSLQGEAGYEQYF.

V and J are TRBV6-5 and TRBJ1-1, with 8 nucleotides matching TRBD1. CDR1 MNHEY and CDR2 SVGAGI come from the germline V gene. Unmatched junction bases numbered 1, after V lost 5 bases and J lost 5 bases. This CDR3 is built from 12 residues. This CDR3 reads CASSRQGTEAFF. The CDR3 DNA reads as TGTGCCAGCAGTCGACAGGGGACTGAAGCTTTCTTT.

V usage is TRBV11-2 and J usage is TRBJ2-2, with 8 nucleotides matching TRBD2. The CDR3 contains 15 residues. The junction had 5 bases not matched to a gene; V was cut back by 0 bases and J by 8 bases. The germline gives CDR1 SGHAT, CDR2 FQNNGV. The CDR3 DNA reads as TGTGCCAGCAGCTTAGATCAGCGGGAGTGGGGGGAGCTGTTTTTT. It specifies CASSLDQREWGELFF. Drawing the rest from reference TRBV11-2 and TRBJ2-2, the complete variable domain is EAGVAQSPRYKIIEKRQSVAFWCNPISGHATLYWYQQILGQGPKLLIQFQNNGVVDDSQLPKDRFSAERLKGVDSTLKIQPAKLEDSAVYLCASSLDQREWGELFFGEGSRLTVL.

The sample holds a few counts of this clone. The chain couples TRBV12-3 or TRBV12-4 to TRBJ2-5; unclear D gene. The length of the CDR3 is 13 residues. With 8 bases removed from V and 7 bases from J, the gap between germline ends came to 17 bases. The chain's CDR3 is CASAREPIGTQYF. DNA for the CDR3: TGTGCCAGCGCCCGAGAACCTATCGGGACCCAGTACTTC.

V gene TRBV4-1 combines with J gene TRBJ1-1; 7 positions agree with TRBD1. The CDR3 sequence is 14 residues long. J gave up 1 base and V 3 bases, and 2 bases lay outside the gene matches. CDR1 is MGHRA, CDR2 YSYEKL, per germline. CDR3 in amino acids: CASSHRQGNTEAFF. The CDR3 DNA follows: TGCGCCAGCAGCCACCGACAGGGGAACACTGAAGCTTTCTTT.

This clone was detected once. The genes are TRBV5-6 and TRBJ2-7, with 7 nucleotides matching TRBD1. The CDR3 consists of 15 residues. CDR1 is SGHDT and CDR2 is YYEEEE in the germline V gene. V dropped 2 bases and J dropped 4; count of bases not matched to a gene: 9. CDR3 amino acids: CASSLKPGQLYEQYF. The DNA of the CDR3 is TGTGCCAGCAGCTTAAAACCGGGACAGCTATACGAGCAGTACTTC.

The chain joins TRBV18 to TRBJ2-1; 8 bases line up with TRBD1. The CDR3 spans 16 residues. The junction had 9 bases not matched to a gene; V was cut back by 3 bases and J by 5 bases. Germline V gene sequence: CDR1 KGHSH, CDR2 LQKENI. CDR3 bases: TGTGCCAGCTCACCGTCACCGGGACAGGTAAACAATGAGCAGTTCTTC. Translated, it gives CASSPSPGQVNNEQFF.

Within the sample, this clone is medium-sized. The chain carries TRBV19 and TRBJ2-7, with 10 bases that match TRBD1. After removal of 4 bases from V and 5 bases from J, the junction contained 8 bases not matched to a gene. The CDR3 covers 15 residues. Germline CDR1 LNHDA, CDR2 SQIVND (reference sequence). The CDR3 region has the DNA TGTGCCAGTAGTACTAGGACAGGGGGGTCGGACGAGCAGTACTTC. It codes for CASSTRTGGSDEQYF.

The rearrangement joins TRBV9 to TRBJ2-2; D gene uncertain. The V end lost 0 bases, the J end lost 5 bases, and 11 bases lay between the germline ends. CDR3 size: 15 residues. Germline CDR1 is SGDLS and CDR2 is YYNGEE. The CDR3 here is CASSVAPDTTGELFF. The CDR3 region has the DNA TGTGCCAGCAGCGTAGCCCCCGATACAACCGGGGAGCTGTTTTTT.

This chain joins TRBV27 and TRBJ1-5, with 8 bases fitting TRBD1. The germline gives CDR1 MNHEY, CDR2 SMNVEV (reference sequence). Germline trimming cut 6 bases from V and 5 bases from J; bases unmatched to any gene: 6. This CDR3 contains 14 residues. CDR3 DNA sequence: TGTGCCAGCAGAGGGGAGACAGGGGATCAGCCCCAGCATTTT. As protein: CASRGETGDQPQHF.

The chain links TRBV28 to TRBJ1-5, with 7 positions matching TRBD1. The length of the CDR3 is 16 residues. The germline V gene has CDR1 MDHEN and CDR2 SYDVKM. The V segment lost 2 bases and the J segment 11 bases; nucleotides outside the gene matches: 15. The CDR3 DNA reads as TGTGCCAGCAGTTTAAAGGCAGGGGGATTGGGTAAGGCCCAGCATTTT. Translated: CASSLKAGGLGKAQHF.

This clone occurred once. The V call is TRBV29-1, the J call TRBJ2-7; D is unresolved. From germline, CDR1 is SQVTM and CDR2 ANQGSEA. The CDR3 contains 11 residues. CDR3: CRATFGYEQYF. CDR3 bases: TGCAGAGCGACCTTCGGTTACGAGCAGTACTTC.

V and J are TRBV5-1 and TRBJ2-3; D unclear. V was shortened by 1 base and J by 5 bases, with 14 bases between the two germline ends. This CDR3 is built from 15 residues. CDR1 is SGHRS and CDR2 is YFSETQ in the germline V gene. The CDR3 loop reads CASSLSDAQLDTQYF. Written as DNA, the CDR3 is TGCGCCAGCAGCTTGAGCGACGCCCAGTTAGATACGCAGTATTTT.

The chain's CDR3 is CASSAGGVNEKLFF. Here the CDR3 DNA reads TGCGCCAGCAGCGCGGGAGGAGTTAATGAAAAACTGTTTTTT. V usage is TRBV5-1 and J usage is TRBJ1-4; no clear D gene. The CDR3 has 14 residues. Germline-derived CDR1 and CDR2 are SGHRS and YFSETQ. Trimming pared 4 bases from V and 4 bases from J, leaving 11 bases between.

The chain couples TRBV6-2 or TRBV6-3 to TRBJ1-1; perhaps TRBD1 as D (5 bases). The V gene's germline CDR1 is MNHEY and CDR2 SVGEGT. This CDR3 spans 14 amino acids. Trimming took 6 bases from V and 3 from J, leaving 14 bases between them. The CDR3 loop reads CASSHQGEDTEAFF. The CDR3 DNA follows: TGTGCCAGCAGCCACCAAGGGGAGGACACTGAAGCTTTCTTT.

The chain combines TRBV19 with TRBJ1-6, with 12 bases aligning to TRBD1. This CDR3 region has 16 residues. V dropped 3 bases and J dropped 10; count of bases not matched to a gene: 7. Germline V lookup: CDR1 LNHDA, CDR2 SQIVND (reference sequence). The CDR3 DNA sequence: TGTGCCAGTAGTATGAGAGGGGGACAGGGGGCCTCACCCCTCCACTTT. As protein: CASSMRGGQGASPLHF.

The V call is TRBV20-1, the J call TRBJ2-1; a weak D match, TRBD1 (5 bases). The CDR3 is made up of 11 amino acids. Between the trimmed V and J ends, which lost 1 base and 12 bases, there was a span of 10 bases. Germline V gives CDR1 DFQATT, CDR2 SNEGSKA (reference sequence). CDR3 protein: CSARVGEPQFF. Here the CDR3 DNA reads TGCAGTGCTAGAGTAGGGGAACCGCAGTTCTTC.

The chain carries TRBV9 and TRBJ2-3, with 7 bases identical to TRBD2. The CDR3 consists of 15 residues. In germline, CDR1 is SGDLS, CDR2 YYNGEE. The V segment lost 1 base and the J segment 1 base; nucleotides outside the gene matches: 3. CDR3 nucleotide sequence: TGTGCCAGCAGCGTAAGGGCGGGGGGCACAGATACGCAGTATTTT. Translation: CASSVRAGGTDTQYF.

This chain joins TRBV6-6 and TRBJ2-7; 10 positions agree with TRBD1. The CDR3 runs 15 residues. After removal of 6 bases from V and 3 bases from J, the junction contained 8 bases not matched to a gene. Germline CDR1 is MNHNY and CDR2 is SVGAGI (reference sequence). CDR3 sequence reads: CASSSRTGGGYEQYF. The CDR3 DNA follows: TGTGCCAGCAGCTCCAGGACAGGGGGAGGCTACGAGCAGTACTTC.

J is TRBJ1-1 and V is TRBV5-6; 9 positions match TRBD1. The junction had 8 bases not matched to a gene; V was cut back by 0 bases and J by 5 bases. The CDR3 length is 16 residues. CDR1 SGHDT and CDR2 YYEEEE come from the germline V gene. The CDR3 loop reads CASSLAGTGMFTEAFF. The CDR3 nucleotides are TGTGCCAGCAGCTTGGCCGGGACAGGGATGTTTACTGAAGCTTTCTTT. Full variable domain (missing parts from reference TRBV5-6 and TRBJ1-1): DAGVTQSPTHLIKTRGQQVTLRCSPKSGHDTVSWYQQALGQGPQFIFQYYEEEERQRGNFPDRFSGHQFPNYSSELNVNALLLGDSALYLCASSLAGTGMFTEAFFGQGTRLTVV.

This clone was picked up a small number of times. The chain links TRBV5-1 to TRBJ2-1, with TRBD2 as a possible D gene (5 bases). With 2 bases removed from V and 4 bases from J, the gap between germline ends came to 16 bases. This CDR3 is built from 16 residues. CDR1 and CDR2 (germline): SGHRS, YFSETQ. This chain's CDR3 is CASSFNPGNGYNEQFF. In DNA, the CDR3 is TGCGCCAGCAGCTTTAATCCCGGGAATGGTTACAATGAGCAGTTCTTC.

This chain connects TRBV10-2 to TRBJ2-2, with 7 nucleotides matching TRBD2. With 5 bases clipped from V and 6 bases from J, the junction kept 12 bases outside the gene matches. Germline CDR1 WSHSY, CDR2 SAAADI. The CDR3 has 16 residues. CDR3 region: CASSKPGGLSAGELFF. The DNA of the CDR3 is TGCGCCAGCAGTAAACCGGGAGGCCTGTCGGCCGGGGAGCTGTTTTTT.

The V and J genes are TRBV27 and TRBJ1-2, with D hard to call. Trimming removed 4 bases at V and 0 bases at J, with 12 bases between. This CDR3 region has 15 residues. Germline loops: CDR1 MNHEY, CDR2 SMNVEV (reference sequence). CDR3 in amino acids: CASSWSKPANYGYTF. In DNA, the CDR3 is TGTGCCAGCAGTTGGTCCAAACCAGCTAACTATGGCTACACCTTC.

V usage is TRBV7-3 and J usage is TRBJ2-7, with 7 nucleotides matching TRBD2. V lost 6 bases, J lost 3 bases, and 5 bases stayed unmatched. CDR3 size: 13 residues. Germline CDR1 SGHTA, CDR2 FQGTGA. This chain's CDR3 is CASSAGANYEQYF. The CDR3 DNA reads as TGTGCCAGCAGTGCGGGAGCGAACTACGAGCAGTACTTC.